The following is a TCR beta chain sequence with its context. The data are from a study of cytomegalovirus exposure and HLA in healthy donors. The PCR employed 60 Vbeta primers together with 13 Jbeta primers. Sequencing used immunoSEQ multiplex PCR; TCRdb keeps in-frame clones, though not all of them. The sample carries 120,000 to 150,000 clones, approximately 78% recorded once. The CDR3 runs to 16 residues. Trimming pared 0 bases from V and 1 base from J, leaving 12 bases between. Per germline, CDR1 SGHDT and CDR2 YYEEEE. The rearrangement joins TRBV5-6 to TRBJ2-3; weak D call: TRBD1 (5 bases). Source material: PBMCs. This clonotype was obtained from a woman between 40 and 50 years old in good health and CMV-seropositive. CDR3 in DNA: TGTGCCAGCAGCTTGGGGCAGGGAATACGCACAGATACGCAGTATTTT. Its protein is CASSLGQGIRTDTQYF.